The 28 T cell receptor beta chains listed next were all sequenced from one sample in a study of neoadjuvant nivolumab and ipilimumab in lung cancer. Sequenced by immunoSEQ multiplex PCR; TCRdb stores in-frame clones only, minus some. The data contain 20,000 to 25,000 clones, 82% of them singletons. The specimen comprised peripheral blood, sampled before neoadjuvant nivolumab, alone or with ipilimumab. The source of these receptors is an adult with non-small cell lung cancer.

This chain links TRBV5-1 with TRBJ2-3; possible D gene TRBD1, 5 bases. The germline V and J ends were trimmed by 4 bases and 1 base, with 13 bases remaining between them. This CDR3 comprises 15 residues. Germline V CDR1 and CDR2: SGHRS, YFSETQ. In nucleotides, the CDR3 is TGCGCCAGCAGCCAAGGGGCGCCGGGCACAGATACGCAGTATTTT. Encoded protein: CASSQGAPGTDTQYF. The full variable domain, with the rest looked up from reference TRBV5-1 and TRBJ2-3, is KAGVTQTPRYLIKTRGQQVTLSCSPISGHRSVSWYQQTPGQGLQFLFEYFSETQRNKGNFPGRFSGRQFSNSRSEMNVSTLELGDSALYLCASSQGAPGTDTQYFGPGTRLTVL.

The rearrangement joins TRBV18 to TRBJ1-3; D gene uncertain. The CDR3 runs 13 residues. Per germline, CDR1 KGHSH and CDR2 LQKENI. V lost 6 bases to trimming and J lost 7 bases, with 13 bases between them. This chain's CDR3 is CASSREMSNTIYF. DNA for the CDR3: TGTGCCAGCTCTCGCGAGATGAGTAACACCATATATTTT.

The chain joins TRBV10-2 to TRBJ1-5, with D tentatively TRBD1 (6 bases). This CDR3 region has 14 residues. V was pared by 6 bases and J by 3 bases, with 12 bases between. Per the germline V gene, CDR1 is WSHSY and CDR2 is SAAADI. In DNA form, the CDR3 reads TGCGCCAGCAGACAGGGAGGGAACAATCAGCCCCAGCATTTT. Translation: CASRQGGNNQPQHF.

This rearrangement joins TRBV30 to TRBJ2-2, with TRBD2 identical over 9 bases. The CDR3 has 17 residues. J was trimmed by 6 bases and V by 5 bases; bases with no gene match: 16. Germline CDR1 reads GTSNPN; CDR2 reads SVGIG (reference sequence). The CDR3 nucleotides are TGTGCCTGGGGGGTGACAATAGCGGGAGAAGGTCCCGGGGAGCTGTTTTTT. Translating gives CAWGVTIAGEGPGELFF.

This clone was counted once. This chain uses TRBV7-8 with TRBJ1-4; tentative D call: TRBD1 (5 bases). The germline V and J ends were trimmed by 3 bases and 2 bases, with 7 bases remaining between them. There are 14 residues in the CDR3. Germline CDR1 is SGHVS and CDR2 is FQNEAQ. The CDR3 is CASSLGVTNEKLFF. In DNA form, the CDR3 reads TGTGCCAGCAGCTTGGGGGTTACTAATGAAAAACTGTTTTTT. Complete variable domain (other parts from reference TRBV7-8 and TRBJ1-4): GAGVSQSPRYKVAKRGQDVALRCDPISGHVSLFWYQQALGQGPEFLTYFQNEAQLDKSGLPSDRFFAERPEGSVSTLKIQRTQQEDSAVYLCASSLGVTNEKLFFGSGTQLSVL.

The genes are TRBV29-1 and TRBJ2-7, with D hard to call. Per germline, CDR1 SQVTM and CDR2 ANQGSEA. The CDR3 is 11 amino acids. V was clipped by 7 bases and J by 6 bases, with 13 bases between them. CDR3 bases: TGCAGCGCCCAAAGTTCCAGCGAGCAGTACTTC. Residues: CSAQSSSEQYF.

The chain links TRBV27 to TRBJ1-2, with 12 bases fitting TRBD1. Trimming took 0 bases from V and 5 from J; bases not matched to a gene: 10. The CDR3 has 18 amino acids. The V gene's germline CDR1 is MNHEY and CDR2 SMNVEV (reference sequence). The CDR3 nucleotides are TGTGCCAGCAGTTTATCTTTCACCGGGACAGGGGGCAAGTATGGCTACACCTTC. Amino acids: CASSLSFTGTGGKYGYTF.

A few counts support this clone. The chain uses TRBV30 and TRBJ1-1; tentatively, D is TRBD1 (5 bases). This CDR3 contains 14 residues. Trimming cost V 3 bases and J 1 base, with 12 bases left between them. Germline V CDR1 and CDR2: GTSNPN, SVGIG (reference sequence). DNA for the CDR3: TGTGCCTGGAGGGACAAGGGGAAGAACACTGAAGCTTTCTTT. Protein product: CAWRDKGKNTEAFF.

CDR3 loop: CASSLFGDRLSNQPQHF. The CDR3 DNA reads TGTGCCAGCAGCCTGTTCGGGGACCGGCTTAGCAATCAGCCCCAGCATTTT. This chain uses TRBV5-6 with TRBJ1-5; possibly TRBD1 for D (5 bases). The germline gives CDR1 SGHDT, CDR2 YYEEEE. This CDR3 is built from 17 residues. Trimming took 4 bases from V and 0 from J, leaving 17 bases between them.

The chain links TRBV30 to TRBJ2-7; D assignment may be TRBD1 or TRBD2 (6 bases each). The V gene's germline CDR1 is GTSNPN and CDR2 SVGIG (reference sequence). The V and J ends lost 4 bases and 6 bases respectively, with 19 bases between them. This CDR3 is 14 amino acids long. DNA of the CDR3: TGTGCCTGGACTACAGGGTTGGGGGGTGGCGAGCAGTACTTC. It encodes CAWTTGLGGGEQYF.

The V call is TRBV6-5, the J call TRBJ1-5, with 8 bases lining up with TRBD1. Germline V gives CDR1 MNHEY, CDR2 SVGAGI. Unmatched junction bases numbered 3, after V lost 0 bases and J lost 5 bases. The CDR3 length is 15 residues. Written as DNA, the CDR3 is TGTGCCAGCAGTTACTCCTTGACAGGGGATCAGCCCCAGCATTTT. It translates to CASSYSLTGDQPQHF.

V gene TRBV7-9 combines with J gene TRBJ1-2; 10 bases are shared with TRBD1. Trimming removed 5 bases from V and 8 bases from J; junction bases left unmatched: 11. The CDR3 covers 15 residues. The V gene's germline CDR1 is SEHNR and CDR2 FQNEAQ (reference sequence). The CDR3 DNA reads as TGTGCCAGCAGCATAACGGCCGGGACAGGGGACGGCTACACCTTC. As protein: CASSITAGTGDGYTF.

The chain joins TRBV6-6 to TRBJ1-1; 7 bases are a match to TRBD1. The CDR3 is made up of 14 amino acids. CDR1 and CDR2 (germline): MNHNY, SVGAGI (reference sequence). J gave up 1 base and V 4 bases, and 3 bases lay outside the gene matches. This CDR3 reads CASSSRQGNTEAFF. In DNA form, the CDR3 reads TGTGCCAGCAGTTCCAGACAGGGGAACACTGAAGCTTTCTTT.

The V gene is TRBV7-2, the J gene TRBJ2-1, with TRBD1 matching 7 bases. CDR3 length: 14 residues. From germline, CDR1 is SGHTA and CDR2 FQGNSA. V was clipped by 3 bases and J by 2 bases; unmatched bases: 1. CDR3 sequence (DNA): TGTGCCAGCAGCTTGGGACAGACCTACAATGAGCAGTTCTTC. As protein: CASSLGQTYNEQFF.

This chain joins TRBV7-3 and TRBJ2-5; D possibly corresponds to TRBD1 (6 bases). Trimming left V 5 bases short and J 6 bases short, with 16 bases between. This CDR3 spans 14 amino acids. Germline loops: CDR1 SGHTA, CDR2 FQGTGA. This CDR3 reads CASSIAGVGKTQYF. The CDR3 coding sequence is TGTGCCAGCAGCATCGCAGGGGTTGGAAAGACCCAGTACTTC.

This chain links TRBV14 with TRBJ2-3; the D is unclear. The CDR3 covers 14 residues. V was clipped by 4 bases and J by 0 bases, with 8 bases between them. The V gene's germline CDR1 is SGHDN and CDR2 FVKESK. DNA of the CDR3: TGTGCCAGCAGCCGCCTGTTTAGCACAGATACGCAGTATTTT. This encodes CASSRLFSTDTQYF. Complete variable domain (other parts from reference TRBV14 and TRBJ2-3): EAGVTQFPSHSVIEKGQTVTLRCDPISGHDNLYWYRRVMGKEIKFLLHFVKESKQDESGMPNNRFLAERTGGTYSTLKVQPAELEDSGVYFCASSRLFSTDTQYFGPGTRLTVL.

The chain employs TRBV11-3 and TRBJ2-5; 11 bases map to TRBD2. Germline V CDR1 and CDR2: SGHNT, YENEEA. V shed 5 bases, J shed 7 bases, and the junction held 12 bases outside the gene matches. This CDR3 spans 16 amino acids. The CDR3 DNA is TGTGCCAGCAGCCCCCGTAGCGGGAGGGCTGTGGGGACCCAGTACTTC. Protein: CASSPRSGRAVGTQYF.

V and J are TRBV27 and TRBJ2-7; 9 bases match TRBD1. J was trimmed by 6 bases and V by 5 bases; bases with no gene match: 11. Germline V gene sequence: CDR1 MNHEY, CDR2 SMNVEV (reference sequence). This CDR3 contains 15 residues. This CDR3 reads CASSIRDRELSEQYF. CDR3 sequence (DNA): TGTGCCAGCAGTATCCGGGACAGGGAATTGTCCGAGCAGTACTTC.

The CDR3 sequence is CASSLSGQGAGETQYF. The CDR3 bases are TGTGCCAGCAGCTTATCCGGACAGGGGGCAGGAGAGACCCAGTACTTC. The chain couples TRBV7-2 to TRBJ2-5; 11 bases align to TRBD1. The CDR3 sequence is 16 residues long. CDR1 SGHTA and CDR2 FQGNSA come from the germline V gene. V was clipped by 2 bases and J by 4 bases; unmatched bases: 6.

This sequence joins TRBV5-1 and TRBJ2-3; D might be TRBD1 or TRBD2, each matching 5 bases. The CDR3 consists of 14 residues. Germline CDR1 is SGHRS and CDR2 is YFSETQ. Trimming cost V 4 bases and J 4 bases, with 13 bases left between them. CDR3 residues: CASSLGLGADTQYF. In DNA, the CDR3 is TGCGCCAGCAGCCTCGGACTGGGGGCAGATACGCAGTATTTT.

CDR3 protein: CAWSSGNINEQFF. DNA for the CDR3: TGTGCCTGGAGTTCCGGGAACATCAATGAGCAGTTCTTC. The rearrangement joins TRBV30 to TRBJ2-1; perhaps TRBD2 as D (5 bases). Trimming took 2 bases from V and 6 from J, leaving 11 bases between them. The CDR3 runs 13 residues. The germline gives CDR1 GTSNPN, CDR2 SVGIG (reference sequence).

The chain recombines TRBV9 with TRBJ2-1, with a possible D match to TRBD2 (6 bases). Deletions cut 2 bases from V and 9 bases from J, with 15 bases between. This CDR3 comprises 14 residues. The germline CDR1 and CDR2 sequences are SGDLS and YYNGEE. The CDR3 DNA follows: TGTGCCAGCAGCGTCGGCCGGGTCGGGGGTGAGCAGTTCTTC. This sequence encodes CASSVGRVGGEQFF.

CDR3 nucleotides: TGCGCCAGCAAAGAGACAGGGGGCAACAATCAGCCCCAGCATTTT. It translates to CASKETGGNNQPQHF. The chain uses TRBV10-2 and TRBJ1-5; 10 positions agree with TRBD1. V was clipped by 7 bases and J by 3 bases; unmatched bases: 6. Per the germline V gene, CDR1 is WSHSY and CDR2 is SAAADI. This CDR3 has 15 amino acids.

The chain recombines TRBV7-9 with TRBJ2-7; 7 bases line up with TRBD1. The CDR3 consists of 14 residues. The germline gives CDR1 SEHNR, CDR2 FQNEAQ (reference sequence). V shed 4 bases and J 8 bases; nucleotides not matched to a gene: 11. The CDR3 region has the DNA TGTGCCAGCAGCTCAGCCGCACAGGGGTTGAAGCAGTACTTC. It yields the protein CASSSAAQGLKQYF.

The CDR3 DNA reads TGTGCCTGGAGTGGAGGGTTCGGCTATGGCTACACCTTC. It translates to CAWSGGFGYGYTF. The chain is built from TRBV30 and TRBJ1-2; D remains ambiguous. The ends were cut back, 1 base at V and 4 bases at J, with 10 bases in the middle. The germline CDR1 and CDR2 sequences are GTSNPN and SVGIG (reference sequence). The CDR3 consists of 13 residues.

The chain employs TRBV19 and TRBJ2-7; 11 bases fit TRBD1. CDR3 length: 15 residues. V shed 5 bases and J 4 bases; nucleotides not matched to a gene: 7. Germline V gene data show CDR1 as LNHDA and CDR2 as SQIVND (reference sequence). The CDR3 sequence: CASSGRTGGSYEQYF. CDR3 sequence (DNA): TGTGCCAGTAGTGGGCGGACAGGGGGCTCATACGAGCAGTACTTC.

The chain employs TRBV11-2 and TRBJ1-1; possibly TRBD1 for D (5 bases). Germline values: CDR1 SGHAT, CDR2 FQNNGV. The CDR3 has 14 amino acids. V shed 5 bases and J shed 3 bases, with 13 bases lying between them. The CDR3 DNA is TGTGCCAGCAGCCAACCAGGGCGGGACACTGAAGCTTTCTTT. Translation gives CASSQPGRDTEAFF.

V is TRBV7-9 and J is TRBJ2-3; 7 bases match TRBD2. Germline CDR1 SEHNR, CDR2 FQNEAQ (reference sequence). This CDR3 spans 16 amino acids. J was trimmed by 1 base and V by 5 bases; bases with no gene match: 9. The CDR3 bases are TGTGCCAGCAGCCCGAAAGGACTAGTCGGCACAGATACGCAGTATTTT. As protein: CASSPKGLVGTDTQYF.